This TCR beta chain emerged from a study of cytomegalovirus exposure and HLA in healthy donors. Trimming shortened V by 5 bases and J by 1 base, and 8 bases separated the two germline ends. Germline V gives CDR1 SGHAT, CDR2 FQNNGV. The CDR3 totals 14 residues. Regarding this clone: Its antigen is unidentified.

The study's findings and limits: Presence/absence analyses treated sequencing depth as roughly uniform across donors. Follow-up analysis found HLA locus-dependent TCR association rates, highest for DRB1 and lowest for HLA-C. Researchers had no immune exposure information except CMV serostatus available.

The PCR ran on 60 Vbeta and 13 Jbeta primers. Repertoires were generated with immunoSEQ multiplex PCR, while TCRdb's copy carries only in-frame clones and drops some. This table has roughly 120,000 clones, 8% to 10% appearing once. The source of this sequence is a man under 40 in good health and CMV-seronegative. The material sequenced was PBMCs. This sequence joins TRBV11-2 and TRBJ2-2, with D perhaps TRBD1 (6 bases). CDR3 region: CASSQQGNTGELFF. CDR3 nucleotides: TGTGCCAGCAGCCAACAGGGGAACACCGGGGAGCTGTTTTTT.